This TCR beta chain was sequenced in a study of blood T cell repertoires in COVID-19. Study information: PBMCs, B-cell-depleted T cells, or T cells were the source of the cDNA or gDNA that made up the material.

Produced via immunoSEQ multiplex PCR; TCRdb's table is partial and in-frame only. The repertoire holds tens of thousands of clones, with 74% as singletons. The receptor comes from a human donor with acute or convalescent COVID-19. The donor label of this sample is uncertain. The sequencing input was peripheral blood.

The CDR3, as DNA: TGTGCCAGCAGCCAAGTTGGTCCGAGTCAGGGGGACGGCTACACCTTC. This translates into CASSQVGPSQGDGYTF. V and J are TRBV3-1 (or the pseudogene TRBV3-2) and TRBJ1-2, with 7 bases identical to TRBD1. Germline V lookup: CDR1 LGHDT, CDR2 YNNKEL (reference sequence). Unmatched junction bases numbered 13, after V lost 1 base and J lost 8 bases. This CDR3 contains 16 residues.